The 4 T cell receptor beta chains presented below share a single source sample, sequenced in a study of blood T cell repertoires in COVID-19. Here immunoSEQ multiplex PCR was the method, and the copy in TCRdb shows in-frame clones only, minus some. Counted here are roughly 250,000 clones, approximately 90% occurring once; the ten biggest clones make up 2% to 2.5%. Source material: peripheral blood. The receptors derive from a woman between 40 and 55 years old who had recovered from COVID-19.

For this clone: Other DNA sequences of this sample code for an identical CDR3. This chain joins TRBV19 and TRBJ1-5; no reliable D call. Trimming removed 6 bases at V and 2 bases at J, with 14 bases between. Germline CDR1 LNHDA, CDR2 SQIVND (reference sequence). The CDR3 runs to 15 residues. The CDR3 bases are TGTGCCAGTAGCCGCGACCGAGAGGGCAATCAGCCCCAGCATTTT. It translates to CASSRDREGNQPQHF.

The gene calls are TRBV27 and TRBJ2-1; TRBD2 aligns across 16 bases. Trimming removed 5 bases from V and 1 base from J; junction bases left unmatched: 8. Germline CDR1 and CDR2: MNHEY and SMNVEV (reference sequence). The CDR3 spans 19 residues. The CDR3 nucleotides are TGTGCCAGCAGTCCGGGACTAGCGGGAGGGCCCAGGTCCTACAATGAGCAGTTCTTC. Amino acids: CASSPGLAGGPRSYNEQFF.

This clone occurred once. The chain recombines TRBV5-6 with TRBJ1-2, with no clear D. CDR3 size: 12 residues. Germline assignment: CDR1 SGHDT and CDR2 YYEEEE. V lost 4 bases to trimming and J lost 4 bases, with 8 bases between them. The CDR3 nucleotides read TGTGCCAGCAGCGAGGGATTCTATGGCTACACCTTC. Translating it yields CASSEGFYGYTF.

The chain carries TRBV4-1 and TRBJ2-7; 8 bases are a match to TRBD1. The CDR3 contains 18 residues. V gave up 1 base and J gave up 5 bases; unmatched junction bases: 16. The V gene's germline CDR1 is MGHRA and CDR2 YSYEKL. The CDR3 loop is CASSQGLGTTGEIDEQYF. The CDR3 DNA reads as TGCGCCAGCAGCCAAGGACTGGGAACGACAGGGGAAATCGACGAGCAGTACTTC.